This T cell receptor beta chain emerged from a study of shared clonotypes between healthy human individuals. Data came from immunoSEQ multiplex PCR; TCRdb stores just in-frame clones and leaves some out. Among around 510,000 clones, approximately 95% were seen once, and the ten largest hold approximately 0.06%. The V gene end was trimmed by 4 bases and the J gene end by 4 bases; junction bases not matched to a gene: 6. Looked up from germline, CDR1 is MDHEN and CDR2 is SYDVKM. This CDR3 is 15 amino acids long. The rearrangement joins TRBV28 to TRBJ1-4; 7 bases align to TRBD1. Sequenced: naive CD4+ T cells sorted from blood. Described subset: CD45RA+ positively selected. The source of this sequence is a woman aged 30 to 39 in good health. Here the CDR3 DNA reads TGTGCCAGCAGTTCCGGACAGGACCTTAATGAAAAACTGTTTTTT. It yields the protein CASSSGQDLNEKLFF.